This T cell receptor beta chain was sequenced for a study of blood T cell repertoires in COVID-19. Study in general: From the United States, Italy and Spain came samples of acute and convalescent COVID-19. T cells, B-cell-depleted T cells, or PBMCs provided the cDNA or gDNA that served as material.

Seattle patients were enrolled while actively infected and followed longitudinally. Sequenced by immunoSEQ multiplex PCR; TCRdb stores in-frame clones only, minus some. This table holds hundreds of thousands of clones, around 90% found once. The V and J ends lost 3 bases and 7 bases respectively, with 10 bases between them. The germline CDR1 and CDR2 sequences are LNHDA and SQIVND (reference sequence). This CDR3 spans 14 amino acids. This chain links TRBV19 with TRBJ1-6; a possible D gene is TRBD1 (5 bases). Sequences were obtained from peripheral blood. The source of this sequence is a man younger than 35 with COVID-19, enrolled during active disease. The CDR3 loop reads CASSMGQENSPLHF. CDR3 nucleotides: TGTGCCAGTAGTATGGGGCAGGAAAATTCACCCCTCCACTTT.